The present T cell receptor beta chain was sequenced within a study of shared clonotypes between healthy human individuals. The table came from immunoSEQ multiplex PCR; TCRdb's copy has only in-frame clones and leaves some out. The table has 2 million to 2.5 million clones, roughly 93% seen once; the top ten hold about 0.41%. The junction had 7 bases not matched to a gene; V was cut back by 5 bases and J by 6 bases. CDR1 and CDR2 from the germline V gene are MNHNS and SASEGT. The CDR3 spans 14 residues. The chain combines TRBV6-1 with TRBJ2-3, with 8 bases that match TRBD1. The sequence came from a man aged 18 to 35 in good health. Some clones in this sample may be carry-over from other donors' samples. Specimen: naive CD4+ T cells from PBMCs. Indicated subset: CD45RA+ positively selected. Written as DNA, the CDR3 is TGTGCCAGCAGTTCGGGACAGGCGATTGATACGCAGTATTTT. This gives the protein CASSSGQAIDTQYF.